The entry below describes one TCR beta chain. The CDR3 consists of 14 residues. Germline V gene data show CDR1 as SGHRS and CDR2 as YFSETQ. V lost 0 bases, J lost 2 bases, and 8 bases lay in between. The data belong to a study of blood T cell repertoires in COVID-19. Study information: COVID-19 samples collected from the United States, Italy and Spain covered acute and convalescent phases. Nucleic acid was either cDNA or gDNA, and it came from T cells, B-cell-depleted T cells, or PBMCs.

TCRdb keeps only in-frame clones here, not all; method: immunoSEQ multiplex PCR. Here the sample spans about 13,000 clones, 83% being singletons. The V call is TRBV5-1, the J call TRBJ1-2; TRBD1 is a possible D gene (6 bases). This receptor was taken from a man in his forties or fifties with active or convalescent COVID-19. Sequencing was done on a sample of peripheral blood. CDR3 nucleotides: TGCGCCAGCAGCTTGGGGACAGAGAACTATGGCTACACCTTC. This sequence encodes CASSLGTENYGYTF.